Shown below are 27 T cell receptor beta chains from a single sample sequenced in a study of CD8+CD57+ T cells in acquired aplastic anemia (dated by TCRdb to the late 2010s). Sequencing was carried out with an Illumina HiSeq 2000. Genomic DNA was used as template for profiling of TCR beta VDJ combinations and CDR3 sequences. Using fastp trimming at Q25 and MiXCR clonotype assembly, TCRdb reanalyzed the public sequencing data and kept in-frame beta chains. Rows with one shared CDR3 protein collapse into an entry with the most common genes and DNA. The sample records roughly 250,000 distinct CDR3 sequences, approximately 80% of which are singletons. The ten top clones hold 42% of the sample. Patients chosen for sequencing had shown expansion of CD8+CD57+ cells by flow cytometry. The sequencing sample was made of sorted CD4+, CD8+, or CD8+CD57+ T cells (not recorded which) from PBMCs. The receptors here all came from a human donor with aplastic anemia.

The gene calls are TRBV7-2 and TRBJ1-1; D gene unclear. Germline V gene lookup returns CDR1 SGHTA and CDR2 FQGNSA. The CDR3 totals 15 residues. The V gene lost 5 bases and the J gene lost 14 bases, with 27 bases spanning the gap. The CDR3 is CASSLEFRVQDTQFF. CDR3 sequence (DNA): TGTGCCAGCAGCCTGGAGTTTAGAGTCCAAGATACCCAGTTCTTT.

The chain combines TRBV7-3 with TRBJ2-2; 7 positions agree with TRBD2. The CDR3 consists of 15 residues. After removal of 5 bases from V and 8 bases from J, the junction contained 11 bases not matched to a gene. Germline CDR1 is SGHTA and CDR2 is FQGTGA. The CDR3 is CASSGLAGNAGELFF. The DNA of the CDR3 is TGTGCCAGCAGCGGTTTAGCGGGTAACGCGGGGGAGCTGTTTTTT.

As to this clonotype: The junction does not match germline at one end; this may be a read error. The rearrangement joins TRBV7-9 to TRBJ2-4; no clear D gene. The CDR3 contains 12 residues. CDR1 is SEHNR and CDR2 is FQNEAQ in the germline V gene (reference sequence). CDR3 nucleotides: TGTGCCAGCGGCGGTGCTGGGAACATTCGGTGCTTC. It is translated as CASGGAGNIRCF. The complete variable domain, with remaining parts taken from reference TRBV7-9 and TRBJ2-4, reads DTGVSQNPRHKITKRGQNVTFRCDPISEHNRLYWYRQTLGQGPEFLTYFQNEAQLEKSRLLSDRFSAERPKGSFSTLEIQRTEQGDSAMYLCASGGAGNIRCFGAGTRLSVL.

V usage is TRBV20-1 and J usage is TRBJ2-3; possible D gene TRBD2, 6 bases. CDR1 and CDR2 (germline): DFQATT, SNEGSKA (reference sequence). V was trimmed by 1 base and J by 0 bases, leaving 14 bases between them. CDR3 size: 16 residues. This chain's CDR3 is CSARALSSGSTDTQYF. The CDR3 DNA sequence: TGCAGTGCTAGAGCTTTAAGTAGCGGTAGCACAGATACGCAGTATTTT.

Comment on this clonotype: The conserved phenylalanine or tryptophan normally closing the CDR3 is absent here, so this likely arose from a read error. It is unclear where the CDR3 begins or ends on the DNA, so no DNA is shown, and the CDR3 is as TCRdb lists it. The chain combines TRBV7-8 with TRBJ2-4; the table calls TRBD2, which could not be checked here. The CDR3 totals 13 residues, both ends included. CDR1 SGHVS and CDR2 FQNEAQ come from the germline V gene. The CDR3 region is CASSLGGGDNTYY.

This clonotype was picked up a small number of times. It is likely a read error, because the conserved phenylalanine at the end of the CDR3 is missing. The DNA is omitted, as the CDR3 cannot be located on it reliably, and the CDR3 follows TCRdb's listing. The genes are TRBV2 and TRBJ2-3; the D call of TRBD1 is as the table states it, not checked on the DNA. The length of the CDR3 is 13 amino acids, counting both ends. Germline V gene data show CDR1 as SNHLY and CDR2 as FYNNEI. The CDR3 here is CASGDLGTDTPYL.

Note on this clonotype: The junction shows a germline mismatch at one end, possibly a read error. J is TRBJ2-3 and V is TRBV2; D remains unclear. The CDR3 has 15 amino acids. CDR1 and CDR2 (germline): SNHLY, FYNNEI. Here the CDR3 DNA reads TGTGCCAGCAGGGACGGCGGCGCCGATATGCAGACGCATTATTTT. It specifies CASRDGGADMQTHYF.

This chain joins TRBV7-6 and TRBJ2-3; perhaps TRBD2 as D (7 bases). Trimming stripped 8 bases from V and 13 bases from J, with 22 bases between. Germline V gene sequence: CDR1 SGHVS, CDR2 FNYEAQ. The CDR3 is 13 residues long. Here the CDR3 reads CASVPREGDREYF. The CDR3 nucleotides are TGTGCCAGCGTACCGAGGGAGGGGGATAGAGAGTATTTT.

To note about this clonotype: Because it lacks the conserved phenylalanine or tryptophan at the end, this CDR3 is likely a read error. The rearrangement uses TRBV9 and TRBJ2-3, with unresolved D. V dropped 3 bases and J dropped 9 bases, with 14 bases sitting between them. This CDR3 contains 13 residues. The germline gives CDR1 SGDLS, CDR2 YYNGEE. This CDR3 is CASSDYHKDTQYL. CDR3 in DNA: TGTGCCAGCAGCGACTACCACAAAGACACGCAGTATCTT.

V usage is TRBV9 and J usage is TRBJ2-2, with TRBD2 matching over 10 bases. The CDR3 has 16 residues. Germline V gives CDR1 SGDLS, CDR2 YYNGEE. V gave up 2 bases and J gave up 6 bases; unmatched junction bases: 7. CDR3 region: CASSVPSGGGPGELFF. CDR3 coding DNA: TGTGCCAGCAGCGTCCCTAGCGGGGGAGGGCCCGGGGAGCTGTTTTTT.

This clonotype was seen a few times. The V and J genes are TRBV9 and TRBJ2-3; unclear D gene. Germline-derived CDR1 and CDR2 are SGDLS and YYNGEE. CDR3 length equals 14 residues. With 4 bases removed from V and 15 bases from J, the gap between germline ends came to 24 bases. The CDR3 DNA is TGTGCCAGCAGCTTAGCTTCCGATACGCAGTATCTTTATTTT. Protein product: CASSLASDTQYLYF.

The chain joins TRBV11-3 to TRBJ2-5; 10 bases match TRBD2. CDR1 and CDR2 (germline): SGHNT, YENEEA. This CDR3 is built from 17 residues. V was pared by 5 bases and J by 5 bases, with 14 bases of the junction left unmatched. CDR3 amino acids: CASSQDLTSGRDETQYF. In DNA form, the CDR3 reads TGTGCCAGCAGCCAAGATCTGACAAGCGGGAGGGATGAGACCCAGTACTTC. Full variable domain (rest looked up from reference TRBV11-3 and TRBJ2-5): EAGVVQSPRYKIIEKKQPVAFWCNPISGHNTLYWYLQNLGQGPELLIRYENEEAVDDSQLPKDRFSAERLKGVDSTLKIQPAELGDSAVYLCASSQDLTSGRDETQYFGPGTRLLVL.

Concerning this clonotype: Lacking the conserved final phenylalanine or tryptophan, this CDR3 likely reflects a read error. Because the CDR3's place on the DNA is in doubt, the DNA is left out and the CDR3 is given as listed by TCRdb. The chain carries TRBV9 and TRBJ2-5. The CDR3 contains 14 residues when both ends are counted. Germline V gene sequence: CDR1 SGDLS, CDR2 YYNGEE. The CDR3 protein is CASSVGSDTQTFYS.

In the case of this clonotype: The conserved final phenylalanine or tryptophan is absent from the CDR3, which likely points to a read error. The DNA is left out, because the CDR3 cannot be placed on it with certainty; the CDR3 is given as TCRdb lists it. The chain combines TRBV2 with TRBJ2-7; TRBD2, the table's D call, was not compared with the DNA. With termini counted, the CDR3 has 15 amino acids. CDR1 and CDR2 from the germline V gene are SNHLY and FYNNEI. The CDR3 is CASSDGGGGASPSYL.

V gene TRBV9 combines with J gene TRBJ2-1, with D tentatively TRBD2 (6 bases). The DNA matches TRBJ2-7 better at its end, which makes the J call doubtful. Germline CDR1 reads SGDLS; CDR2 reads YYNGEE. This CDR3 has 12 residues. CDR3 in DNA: TGTGCCAGCAGGGGACTGCCAAATAAGCAGTACTTC. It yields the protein CASRGLPNKQYF.

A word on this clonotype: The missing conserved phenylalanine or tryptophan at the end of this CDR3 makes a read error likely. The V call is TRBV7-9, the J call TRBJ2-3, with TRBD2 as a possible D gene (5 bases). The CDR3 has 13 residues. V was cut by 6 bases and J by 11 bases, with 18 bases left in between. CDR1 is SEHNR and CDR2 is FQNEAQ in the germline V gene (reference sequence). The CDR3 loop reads CASRDGGRERQYL. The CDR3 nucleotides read TGTGCCAGCAGGGATGGAGGCAGAGAGAGGCAGTATTTG.

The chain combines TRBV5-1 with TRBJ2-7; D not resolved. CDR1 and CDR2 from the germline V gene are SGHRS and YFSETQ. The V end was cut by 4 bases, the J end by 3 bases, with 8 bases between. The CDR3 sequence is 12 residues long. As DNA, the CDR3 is TGCGCCAGCAGCAAAACAGACTACGAGCAGTACGTC. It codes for CASSKTDYEQYV.

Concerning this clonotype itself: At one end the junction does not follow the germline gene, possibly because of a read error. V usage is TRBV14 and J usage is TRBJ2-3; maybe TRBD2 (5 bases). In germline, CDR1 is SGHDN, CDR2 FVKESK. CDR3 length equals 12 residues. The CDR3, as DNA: TGTGCCAGCAGCGAAGGGTCAGCGGCGCCGTCTTTT. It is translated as CASSEGSAAPSF.

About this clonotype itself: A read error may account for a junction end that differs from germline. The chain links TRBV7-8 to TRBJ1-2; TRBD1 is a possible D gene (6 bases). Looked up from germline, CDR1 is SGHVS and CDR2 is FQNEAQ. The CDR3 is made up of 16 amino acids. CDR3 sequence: CASSLEGDGHVYDYTF. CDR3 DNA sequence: TGTGCCAGCAGCTTGGAGGGGGACGGGCACGTATATGACTACACCTTC.

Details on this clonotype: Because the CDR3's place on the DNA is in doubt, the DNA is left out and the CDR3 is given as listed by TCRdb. The CDR3 here is CASSLRGEAAFFGTF. The chain is built from TRBV12-3 or TRBV12-4 and TRBJ1-2; no DNA check was done on the table's D call, TRBD1. The CDR3 comprises 15 residues, both ends counted.

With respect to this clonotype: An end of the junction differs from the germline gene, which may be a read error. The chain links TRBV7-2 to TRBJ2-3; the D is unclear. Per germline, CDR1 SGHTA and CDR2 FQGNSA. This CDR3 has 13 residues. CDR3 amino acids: CASGNSVVYNEQF. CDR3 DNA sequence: TGTGCCAGCGGAAACAGCGTGGTCTACAATGAGCAGTTT.

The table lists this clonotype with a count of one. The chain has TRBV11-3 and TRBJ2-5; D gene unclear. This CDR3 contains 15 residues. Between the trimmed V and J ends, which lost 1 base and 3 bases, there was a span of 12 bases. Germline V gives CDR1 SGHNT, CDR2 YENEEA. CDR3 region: CASSLAHTAKETQYF. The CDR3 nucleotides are TGTGCCAGCAGCTTAGCCCACACAGCAAAAGAGACCCAGTACTTC.

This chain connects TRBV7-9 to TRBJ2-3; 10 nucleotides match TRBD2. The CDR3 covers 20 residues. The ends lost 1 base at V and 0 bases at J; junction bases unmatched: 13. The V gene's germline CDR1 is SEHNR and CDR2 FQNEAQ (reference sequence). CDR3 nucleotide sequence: TGTGCCAGCAGCTTAGAGTTGGGGCTAGCGGGAGTAGCTAGCACAGATACGCAGTATTTT. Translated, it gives CASSLELGLAGVASTDTQYF.

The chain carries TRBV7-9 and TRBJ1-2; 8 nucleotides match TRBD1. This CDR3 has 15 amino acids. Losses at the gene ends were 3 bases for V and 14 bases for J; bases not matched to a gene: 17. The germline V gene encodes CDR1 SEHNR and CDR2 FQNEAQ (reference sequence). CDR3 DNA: TGTGCCAGCAGCTTGACAGGGGCAGCGAACTCTGCAGATACCTTC. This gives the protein CASSLTGAANSADTF.

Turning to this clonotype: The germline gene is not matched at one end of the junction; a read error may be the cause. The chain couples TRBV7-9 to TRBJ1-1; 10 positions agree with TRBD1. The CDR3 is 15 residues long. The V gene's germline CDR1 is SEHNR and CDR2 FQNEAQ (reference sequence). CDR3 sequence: CASSLDLTGGTDAFF. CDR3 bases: TGTGCCAGCAGCTTAGATCTGACAGGGGGCACTGATGCTTTCTTT.

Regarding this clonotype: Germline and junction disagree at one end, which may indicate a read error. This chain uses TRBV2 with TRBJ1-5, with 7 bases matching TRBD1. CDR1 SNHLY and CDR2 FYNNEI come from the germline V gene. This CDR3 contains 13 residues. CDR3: CASSHTGTEPQHF. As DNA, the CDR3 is TGCGCCAGCAGCCACACAGGGACAGAGCCCCAGCATTTT.

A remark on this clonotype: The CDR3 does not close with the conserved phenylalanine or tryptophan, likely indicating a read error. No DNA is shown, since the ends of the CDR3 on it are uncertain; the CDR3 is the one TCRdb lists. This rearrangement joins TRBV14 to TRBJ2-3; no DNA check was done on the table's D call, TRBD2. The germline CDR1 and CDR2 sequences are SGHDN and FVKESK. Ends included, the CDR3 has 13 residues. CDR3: CASGDDGEDTQKL.